This T cell receptor (beta chain) was profiled in a study of blood T cell repertoires in COVID-19. Assay: immunoSEQ multiplex PCR; the TCRdb copy retains only in-frame clones and omits some. The sample records tens of thousands of clones, more than 75% being singletons. Trimming left V 1 base short and J 11 bases short, with 14 bases between. This CDR3 has 13 residues. Germline values: CDR1 KGHSH, CDR2 LQKENI. The rearrangement joins TRBV18 to TRBJ1-1, with D maybe TRBD1 (6 bases). The TCR was taken from a human donor in a cohort sampled during active COVID-19. What was sequenced was peripheral blood. The CDR3 DNA reads as TGTGCCAGCTCACCACGACAGGACAACTTCGCTTTCTTT. Its protein is CASSPRQDNFAFF.